This T cell receptor (beta chain) was captured in a study of cytomegalovirus exposure and HLA in healthy donors (dated by TCRdb to the late 2010s). The study in broad terms: In an earlier analysis of roughly 590 of the donors, about 260 Gb of sequence data and approximately 120 million unique TCR beta sequences from about 179 million T cells were reported. About 300 gigabases of sequencing data and 70 million to 100 million unique TCR sequences made up an early release that covered 500 to 700 HLA-typed donors. The genetic ancestry cluster associated with self-reported Caucasian donors included around 76% of the 398 genotyped donors. The study was designed to test whether signatures of past pathogen exposure could be identified by cataloging public T cell receptors. The T cell repertoires of under 700 subjects were profiled by immunosequencing and related to cytomegalovirus serostatus. In addition to the first cohort of 666 subjects, a separate validation cohort of 120 different subjects was used. The study combined high-throughput TCR immunosequencing, statistical association of individual TCRs with disease status, and machine learning to predict cytomegalovirus infection status. A later analysis re-examined previously published TCR beta repertoires from about 700 donors and added high-resolution HLA genotyping to investigate patterns of TCR occurrence. The later analysis used no new phenotypic data to find candidate immune exposures, relying instead on TCR beta sequences and their occurrence across donors. An earlier analysis of 587 of the donors used high-throughput TCR beta sequencing to judge whether each TCR beta V gene segment behaved as functional or pseudogenic. Alongside the repertoire data, information on donor age, sex, ethnicity and CMV serostatus was compiled. A later genetic analysis used genome-wide SNP genotypes for about 65% of the roughly 700 donors, treating that subset as a discovery cohort. Every discovery cohort repertoire had been produced on one sequencing platform. Both class I and class II loci were covered by HLA typing, at four-digit resolution. Typing coverage varied by locus: roughly 629-640 donors for A, B, C, DRB1 and DQB1; 522 for DQA1; more than 600 for DPA1; approximately 450 for DPB1. About 5 DR-DQ haplotypes were handled as single units for association and clustering, since linkage in the cohort was strong. Among around 400 genotyped donors of the cohort, an average of around 240,000 unique TCR beta nucleotide sequences was sequenced per donor, of which about 19% were non-productive. On the study overall, not on this receptor specifically: In this cohort, only TCR beta chains were sequenced, and detectable features were limited by the absence of alpha or paired-chain data. A cluster of highly shared sequence variants was judged likely to represent a technical artifact of the sequencing pipeline. Linkage disequilibrium might explain the correlated functional status among segregating V segments, but an unknown experimental factor could not be excluded. Because counts were too low, 15 to 20 rarely observed V segments, including chromosome 9 orphons, were excluded from the earlier analysis of several hundred of the donors. The study listed around 160 TCR beta chains as associated with cytomegalovirus. In vitro tests confirmed that a few of the cytomegalovirus-associated TCR beta chains recognize cytomegalovirus antigens. When HLA alleles, especially DR and DQ, strongly co-occurred, attributing TCR associations to individual alleles was difficult. CMV serostatus was the only immune exposure information available for the cohort. Most TCR sequences were observed very rarely across donors, whereas some public TCRs were present in many individuals. In an earlier analysis of 587 of the donors, most TCR beta V segments were observed in productive rearrangements about 87% or about 30% of the time, broadly matching IMGT annotations. Cytomegalovirus status was reported to be diagnosed by the classifier with high specificity and sensitivity in both the original and validation cohorts. According to a later analysis, parvovirus B19, influenza, CMV and Epstein-Barr virus appeared linked to several top co-occurrence clusters. In a later genetic analysis, a missense DCLRE1C variant was associated with V-gene and J-gene trimming of TCR beta chains, and the association was replicated in an independent cohort. The presence/absence analyses assumed that sequencing depth was roughly uniform across donors, and that assumption may not be true. A further reported finding was that TCR beta sequences accurately predicted the HLA-A and HLA-B alleles for most subjects in the first cohort. Because the 87-base-pair reads could not distinguish some IMGT-functional V segments, including TRBV6-2 and TRBV6-3, those segments were excluded. In a later analysis, HLA-associated TCR beta chains were found to be more clonally expanded and to have lower generation probabilities than equally common non-associated chains. Because HLA typing was unavailable for some donors at each locus, only the typed subset was used in association tests. In a later analysis, TCR association rates were found to vary across HLA loci, with the most associated TCRs seen for DRB1 alleles and the fewest for HLA-C alleles. The authors suggested that the approach could potentially be generalized to other disease states and immunological phenotypes. According to a later genetic analysis, donors in an Asian-associated ancestry cluster had fewer N-insertions in productive TCRs than the approximately 670-donor mean. A later analysis found that most CMV-associated TCR beta chains appeared HLA-restricted, with HLA associations seemingly driven largely by CMV exposure. A later analysis associated 15,000 to 20,000 TCR beta sequences with specific HLA alleles at a false discovery rate of 0.05.

The cohort consisted of 600 to 750 healthy bone marrow donors. Cohort members were all nominally healthy when sampled, although unrecorded immune exposures were likely present. The donor was CMV seropositive and was included in the group of 300 or so seropositive cohort members. A peripheral blood sample was provided by each donor, and peripheral blood mononuclear cells were used for TCR beta sequencing. Genomic DNA extraction from the blood cell samples was performed with the Qiagen DNeasy Blood Extraction Kit. Concerning this clone itself: Which antigen it targets is not known. No qualities accompany the bases; no much larger clone lies one base away.

The library came from the immunoSEQ multiplex PCR assay. For the multiplex PCR, a mixture combining 60 forward primers for TCR Vbeta segments and 13 reverse primers for TCR Jbeta segments was used. A multiplex PCR assay on genomic DNA amplified the CDR3 region of rearranged TCR beta genes. On the Illumina HiSeq System, the amplified TCR beta libraries were sequenced as 87-base-pair reads. As for how the authors treated the data: A later analysis counted tens of millions of unique TCR beta chains across the 600 to 850 repertoires, and roughly 10 million of these chains were shared by at least two donors. Raw reads were error-corrected and collapsed into unique sequences with a nearest-neighbor algorithm that merged closely related sequences to remove PCR and sequencing errors. To assign V, D and J gene segments, CDR3 sequences were aligned to IMGT reference sequences. For a sequence to be retained, a match of at least six nucleotides was required to both a V gene segment and a J gene segment. A rearrangement was called productive if the CDR3 had no stop codons and remained in frame with V and J, and every other rearrangement was called non-productive. CDR3 was defined according to IMGT convention as the region running from the second conserved V-encoded cysteine to the conserved J-encoded phenylalanine. Sequences without an unambiguous match to a single V gene segment were excluded from the earlier analysis of over 500 of the donors. An earlier analysis of fewer than 650 of the donors classified V segments as functional when productive rearrangements were above 56.7% and as segregating when the standard deviation between donors was above 5%. A statistical classification framework was built for diagnosing cytomegalovirus status from the catalog of TCR beta chain sequences. V and J gene assignment, in a later analysis, came from comparing TCR nucleotide sequences with IMGT/GENE-DB human TR gene sequences. In a later analysis, CDR3 sequences and most-parsimonious VDJ recombination scenarios were assigned using the TCRdist pipeline. In a later analysis, each TCR beta chain was defined by its CDR3 amino acid sequence together with its V-gene family, and reads lacking a unique V-gene family were excluded. To address suspected cross-contamination and a sequencing artifact, a later analysis removed 592 highly shared, low-generation-probability nucleotide sequences. For each public chain, a later analysis derived a clonal expansion index from normalized ranks of inferred template counts within each repertoire. In a later analysis, generation probabilities were computed using a VDJ recombination model fitted to out-of-frame rearrangements, and the results were checked against IGoR. Hypergeometric tests were used in a later analysis to score TCR-TCR, TCR-HLA and TCR-CMV co-occurrence, with a repertoire-size bias correction applied to the TCR pairs. To estimate false discovery rates, a later analysis permuted the HLA or CMV assignments 20 times. In a later analysis, co-occurring TCRs were grouped using DBSCAN, with TCRdist sequence similarity added in when clustering inside HLA-allele-positive subsets. Repertoires with fewer than 30,000 or more than 120,000 public chains were left out of co-occurrence clustering, as were five repertoires with anomalous nucleotide sharing. The clones in this table, taken by TCRdb from immuneACCESS, are in-frame only. Not every clone is retained; where verified, under half of the shortfall comes from an unresolved V gene, and the cause of the rest is unknown. V and J calls and clone size come straight from that table; D and trimming were deduced from the DNA. The sample has about 150,000 clones on record, almost 80% of them singletons. The ten most abundant clones make up about 6.7% of the sample.

V is shortened by 2 bases, J by 7 bases, and the region joining them spans 20 bases. The CDR3, cysteine through phenylalanine, is 15 amino acids long. The entry retains the CDR3 DNA only, 45 bases that are in frame from base 1. According to the germline V gene (reference sequence), CDR1 reads GTSNPN and CDR2 reads SVGIG. The sequence came from a woman in her thirties or forties in good health and CMV-seropositive. Recombination linked TRBV30 to TRBJ2-5; the best D guess is TRBD1, with 5 bases matching. Material: PBMCs. The DNA sequence follows: TGTGCCTGGAGTCCACTCCCGGACACGGTAGTGACCCAGTACTTC. This translates into CAWSPLPDTVVTQYF.